This T cell receptor beta chain was identified in a study of radiotherapy plus CTLA-4 blockade in lung cancer. The method was immunoSEQ multiplex PCR; TCRdb's version includes in-frame clones alone and lacks a portion of them. The sample holds 95,000 to 150,000 clones, just under 90% seen once. CDR3 length equals 16 residues. V shed 6 bases and J shed 1 base, with 16 bases lying between them. The germline V gene has CDR1 MDHEN and CDR2 SYDVKM. The sample consisted of peripheral blood, taken from a patient treated with radiotherapy plus ipilimumab. This clonotype was obtained from a human donor with non-small cell lung cancer that progressed on radiotherapy plus ipilimumab. This chain links TRBV28 with TRBJ2-1; weak D call: TRBD1 (6 bases). The CDR3 nucleotides are TGTGCCAGCAGGCCGGGCACAGGGTATTCCTACAATGAGCAGTTCTTC. Its translation: CASRPGTGYSYNEQFF.